This T cell receptor (beta chain) is from a study of T cell responses to AZD1222 COVID-19 vaccine. Some clones are missing from TCRdb's copy, which holds only in-frame ones; the method was immunoSEQ multiplex PCR. The top ten clones hold 6.9% of a sample with approximately 50,000 clones, around 88% of them seen once. As concerns this clone: Its cognate antigen is unknown.

This CDR3 region has 14 residues. The germline gives CDR1 MGHDK, CDR2 SYGVNS. Trimming left V 0 bases short and J 4 bases short, with 6 bases between. Study observations and caveats: Baseline serostatus was positive in only five to seven AZD1222 recipients. CD4 TCRs covered the whole spike, strongest at regions 160-218 and 743-854.

This sequence joins TRBV25-1 and TRBJ2-2; D ambiguous. This material consisted of peripheral blood, taken 28 days after the second AZD1222 dose. The receptor's source is an adult who received the AZD1222 COVID-19 vaccine. The CDR3 region has the DNA TGTGCCAGCAGTGAATATCGTAGCACCGGGGAGCTGTTTTTT. Its translation is CASSEYRSTGELFF. Drawing the rest from reference TRBV25-1 and TRBJ2-2, the complete variable domain is EADIYQTPRYLVIGTGKKITLECSQTMGHDKMYWYQQDPGMELHLIHYSYGVNSTEKGDLSSESTVSRIRTEHFPLTLESARPSHTSQYLCASSEYRSTGELFFGEGSRLTVL.